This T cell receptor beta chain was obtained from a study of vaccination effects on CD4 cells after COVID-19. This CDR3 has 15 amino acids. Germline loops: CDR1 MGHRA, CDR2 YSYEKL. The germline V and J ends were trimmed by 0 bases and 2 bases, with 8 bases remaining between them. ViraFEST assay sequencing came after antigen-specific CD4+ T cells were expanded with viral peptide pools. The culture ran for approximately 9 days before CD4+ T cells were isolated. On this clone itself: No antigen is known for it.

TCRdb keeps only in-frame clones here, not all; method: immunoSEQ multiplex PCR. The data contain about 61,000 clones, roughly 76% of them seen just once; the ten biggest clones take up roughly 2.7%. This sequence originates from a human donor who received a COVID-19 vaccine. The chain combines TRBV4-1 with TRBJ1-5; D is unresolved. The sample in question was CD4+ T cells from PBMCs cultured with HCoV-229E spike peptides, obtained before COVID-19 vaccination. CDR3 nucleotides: TGCGCCAGCAGCCAAGAAGTACCGGGCAATCAGCCCCAGCATTTT. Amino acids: CASSQEVPGNQPQHF.